These T cell receptor beta chains were read from a single sample in a study of blood T cell repertoires in COVID-19. Data came from immunoSEQ multiplex PCR; TCRdb stores just in-frame clones and leaves some out. The sample yields about 180,000 clones, 88% seen once. The specimen sequenced was PBMCs or T cells enriched from blood (not recorded which). The origin of the receptors is a woman younger than 35 who had recovered from COVID-19. Each CDR3 is given with its conserved first and last residue. D genes are given only for firm matches. Only part of the rows carry a size: once, few, many, or a class if the clone is expanded.

>TRBJ2-7|TRBD1|-|TRBV5-4
CASSPGDRRDYEQYF
TGTGCCAGCAGCCCCGGGGACAGAAGAGACTACGAGCAGTACTTC
>TRBJ1-2|TRBD1|-|TRBV14
CASSHTGADYGYTF
TGTGCCAGCAGTCACACAGGGGCGGACTATGGCTACACCTTC
>TRBJ1-5|-|-|TRBV2
CASSEGGQSNQPQHF
TGTGCCAGCAGTGAAGGGGGCCAAAGCAATCAGCCCCAGCATTTT
>TRBJ1-2|-|few|TRBV28
CATSGYRGYTF
TGTGCCACCTCAGGGTATCGAGGCTACACCTTC
>TRBJ2-3|TRBD2|once|TRBV19
CASSITSGGQDTQYF
TGTGCCAGTAGTATCACGAGCGGGGGGCAGGATACGCAGTATTTT
>TRBJ1-5|-|-|TRBV15
CATSRDREQGLNQPQHF
TGTGCCACCAGCAGAGATCGGGAACAGGGCCTCAATCAGCCCCAGCATTTT
>TRBJ1-1|-|-|TRBV19
CASSIRHPNTEAFF
TGTGCCAGTAGTATTAGACACCCGAACACTGAAGCTTTCTTT
>TRBJ1-5|TRBD1|-|TRBV6-6
CASTETGNQPQHF
TGTGCCAGCACCGAGACAGGGAATCAGCCCCAGCATTTT
>TRBJ2-7|TRBD1|-|TRBV18
CASSLLGDRGIEQYF
TGTGCCAGCTCACTACTCGGGGACAGGGGGATCGAGCAGTACTTC
>TRBJ2-1|-|-|TRBV28
CASSFDPRDSIKGHNEQFF
TGTGCCAGCAGCTTTGATCCCCGGGACTCTATCAAAGGACACAATGAGCAGTTCTTC
>TRBJ1-3|TRBD1|-|TRBV19
CASSDRGSGNTIYF
TGTGCCAGTAGCGACAGGGGCTCTGGAAACACCATATATTTT
>TRBJ1-2|TRBD1|-|TRBV28
CASSWNRGDYGYTF
TGTGCCAGCAGTTGGAACAGGGGTGACTATGGCTACACCTTC
>TRBJ2-5|-|-|TRBV9
CASSPLHGGETQYF
TGTGCCAGCAGCCCCCTTCATGGCGGAGAGACCCAGTACTTC
>TRBJ2-1|-|-|TRBV2
CASSSQVEQFF
TGTGCCAGCAGTTCACAGGTCGAGCAGTTCTTC
>TRBJ1-4|-|-|TRBV28
CASSSVNEKLFF
TGTGCCAGCAGTTCTGTGAATGAAAAACTGTTTTTT
>TRBJ1-5|TRBD1|-|TRBV19
CASRPWTGTYSNQPQHF
TGTGCCAGTAGACCCTGGACAGGAACTTATAGCAATCAGCCCCAGCATTTT
>TRBJ1-1|-|-|TRBV7-8
CASSLLETGLNTEAFF
TGTGCCAGCAGCTTACTCGAAACAGGGCTGAACACTGAAGCTTTCTTT
>TRBJ2-1|TRBD2|-|TRBV28
CASSFQGLAGVYNEQFF
TGTGCCAGCAGTTTCCAGGGACTAGCGGGAGTATACAATGAGCAGTTCTTC
>TRBJ2-5|-|-|TRBV30
CAWSVQRQETQYF
TGTGCCTGGAGTGTACAGCGGCAAGAGACCCAGTACTTC
>TRBJ2-1|-|-|TRBV10-1
CASSERGSNEQFF
TGCGCCAGCAGTGAGAGAGGGAGCAATGAGCAGTTCTTC
>TRBJ1-6|-|-|TRBV11-2
CASSLSLGETSPLHF
TGTGCCAGCAGCTTAAGTCTGGGAGAAACTTCACCCCTCCACTTT
>TRBJ1-6|TRBD1|-|TRBV5-1
CASSLGQGDLEDSPLHF
TGCGCCAGCAGCTTGGGGCAGGGGGACTTGGAAGATTCACCCCTCCACTTT
>TRBJ1-1|-|-|TRBV5-1
CASSLSQGKAEAFF
TGCGCCAGCAGCTTGTCTCAGGGGAAGGCTGAAGCTTTCTTT
>TRBJ1-1|-|many|TRBV30
CAWARGAFF
TGTGCCTGGGCTCGGGGAGCTTTCTTT
>TRBJ1-2|-|once|TRBV6-6
CASSGGDKSNYGYTF
TGTGCCAGCAGCGGGGGGGACAAGTCTAACTATGGCTACACCTTC
>TRBJ2-5|-|-|TRBV24-1
CATSVSGETQYF
TGTGCCACCTCTGTCAGTGGCGAGACCCAGTACTTC
>TRBJ2-1|-|-|TRBV19
CASTPRGGIGEQFF
TGTGCCAGTACCCCTAGGGGGGGTATCGGTGAGCAGTTCTTC
>TRBJ1-2|-|-|TRBV12-3/TRBV12-4
CASTNATGGYTF
TGTGCCAGCACTAATGCAACAGGTGGCTACACCTTC
>TRBJ1-6|-|-|TRBV11-2
CASSPHYRLMNSPLHF
TGTGCCAGCAGCCCCCACTATAGATTGATGAATTCACCCCTCCACTTT
>TRBJ1-6|-|once|TRBV19
CASSTAYNSPLHF
TGTGCCAGTAGTACAGCCTATAATTCACCCCTCCACTTT
>TRBJ2-3|-|-|TRBV21-1
CASSKNGYQRTATDTQYF
TGTGCCAGCAGCAAAAACGGATACCAACGGACAGCCACAGATACGCAGTATTTT
>TRBJ1-1|-|-|TRBV2
CASPREARSEAFF
TGTGCCAGCCCCCGCGAGGCGCGTTCTGAAGCTTTCTTT
>TRBJ2-1|-|once|TRBV4-1
CASSQEGAVGNEQFF
TGCGCCAGCAGCCAAGAGGGGGCTGTGGGCAATGAGCAGTTCTTC
>TRBJ2-1|-|-|TRBV27
CASSLGSLYNEQFF
TGTGCCAGCAGTCTCGGGAGCCTCTACAATGAGCAGTTCTTC
>TRBJ1-5|TRBD1|-|TRBV24-1
CATATGAPNQPQHF
TGTGCCACCGCTACAGGGGCCCCCAATCAGCCCCAGCATTTT
>TRBJ2-1|TRBD2|-|TRBV10-3
CAIWRGRSSYNEQFF
TGTGCCATTTGGCGCGGGAGGAGCTCCTACAATGAGCAGTTCTTC
>TRBJ2-1|-|-|TRBV6-5
CASSGLGGEQFF
TGTGCCAGCAGCGGTCTCGGGGGTGAGCAGTTCTTC
>TRBJ2-5|-|-|TRBV2
CATRDFQETQYF
TGTGCCACCAGGGACTTCCAAGAGACCCAGTACTTC
>TRBJ2-1|-|-|TRBV20-1
CSEARYNEQFF
TGCAGTGAGGCGCGGTACAATGAGCAGTTCTTC
>TRBJ1-5|-|-|TRBV21-1
CASSTTGSNQPQHF
TGTGCCAGCAGCACTACAGGTAGCAATCAGCCCCAGCATTTT
>TRBJ1-5|TRBD1|-|TRBV19
CASSGDRQGQPQHF
TGTGCCAGTAGTGGGGACAGGCAAGGTCAGCCCCAGCATTTT
>TRBJ2-7|TRBD2|-|TRBV3-1/TRBV3-2
CASSLGLAGTYEQYF
TGTGCCAGCAGCTTGGGACTAGCGGGGACCTACGAGCAGTACTTC
>TRBJ1-6|-|-|TRBV7-2
CASSSSPNSPLHF
TGTGCCAGCAGCTCAAGCCCGAATTCACCCCTCCACTTT
>TRBJ2-2|-|-|TRBV28
CASTTWASGTGELFF
TGTGCCAGCACCACTTGGGCCTCGGGAACCGGGGAGCTGTTTTTT
>TRBJ2-7|-|few|TRBV6-6
CASSYSEIYEQYF
TGTGCCAGCAGTTACTCGGAGATTTACGAGCAGTACTTC
>TRBJ1-5|-|once|TRBV5-5
CASSDIRGSQAQHF
TGTGCCAGCAGCGATATAAGAGGGTCGCAAGCCCAGCATTTT
>TRBJ1-4|-|-|TRBV5-1
CASSLPDEKLFF
TGCGCCAGCAGCCTTCCCGATGAAAAACTGTTTTTT
>TRBJ2-7|TRBD2|-|TRBV7-8
CASSLAPREGLGEQYF
TGTGCCAGCAGCTTAGCGCCTCGGGAGGGACTGGGGGAGCAGTACTTC
>TRBJ1-2|-|-|TRBV6-5
CASSYSGGLGYTF
TGTGCCAGCAGTTACTCCGGAGGGTTAGGCTACACCTTC
>TRBJ2-5|TRBD2|-|TRBV28
CASSPPSGGPQETQYF
TGTGCCAGCAGCCCCCCTAGCGGGGGGCCCCAAGAGACCCAGTACTTC
>TRBJ1-3|-|-|TRBV5-1
CASSVDSGNTIYF
TGCGCCAGCAGCGTGGACAGTGGAAACACCATATATTTT
>TRBJ1-3|-|few|TRBV2
CASSSDSYPGNTIYF
TGTGCCAGCAGTTCTGACAGTTATCCTGGAAACACCATATATTTT
>TRBJ2-4|-|-|TRBV7-2
CASSLSGNGNIQYF
TGTGCCAGCAGCTTATCCGGGAACGGGAACATTCAGTACTTC
>TRBJ1-5|-|-|TRBV28
CATRGILGQPQHF
TGTGCCACCCGGGGTATCTTGGGTCAGCCCCAGCATTTT
>TRBJ1-3|-|-|TRBV5-1
CASSSRGATPNSGNTIYF
TGCGCCAGCAGCTCCAGGGGTGCCACGCCTAACTCTGGAAACACCATATATTTT
>TRBJ2-2|TRBD1|-|TRBV29-1
CSGGQGEGTGELFF
TGCAGCGGTGGACAGGGTGAAGGCACCGGGGAGCTGTTTTTT
>TRBJ2-1|-|-|TRBV28
CASSLGRGINEQFF
TGTGCCAGCAGTCTGGGCAGGGGAATCAATGAGCAGTTCTTC
>TRBJ2-1|-|-|TRBV27
CASSSLVGSRNEQFF
TGTGCCAGCAGTTCCCTAGTGGGTTCAAGAAATGAGCAGTTCTTC
>TRBJ1-5|-|-|TRBV4-3
CASSPTPQSNQPQHF
TGCGCCAGCAGCCCGACCCCACAGTCGAATCAGCCCCAGCATTTT